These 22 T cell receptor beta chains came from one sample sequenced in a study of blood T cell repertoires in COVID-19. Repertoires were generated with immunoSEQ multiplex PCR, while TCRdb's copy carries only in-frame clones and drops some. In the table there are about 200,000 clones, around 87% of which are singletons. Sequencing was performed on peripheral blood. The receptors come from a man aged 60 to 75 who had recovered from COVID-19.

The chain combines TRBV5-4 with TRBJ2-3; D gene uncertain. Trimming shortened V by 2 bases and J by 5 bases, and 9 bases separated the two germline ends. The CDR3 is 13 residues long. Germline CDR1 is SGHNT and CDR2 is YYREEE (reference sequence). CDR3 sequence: CASSFPTGDTQYF. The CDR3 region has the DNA TGTGCCAGCAGCTTCCCGACTGGAGATACGCAGTATTTT.

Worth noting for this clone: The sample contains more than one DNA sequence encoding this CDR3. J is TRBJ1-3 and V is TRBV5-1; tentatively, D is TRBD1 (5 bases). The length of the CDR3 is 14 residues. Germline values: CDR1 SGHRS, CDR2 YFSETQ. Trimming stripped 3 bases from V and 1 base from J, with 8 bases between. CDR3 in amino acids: CASSSAGSGNTIYF. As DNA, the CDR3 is TGCGCCAGCAGCTCGGCAGGGTCTGGAAACACCATATATTTT.

The CDR3 DNA reads TGTGCCAGCACCGCAGTGAGCACAGATACGCAGTATTTT. Encoded protein: CASTAVSTDTQYF. The chain combines TRBV6-5 with TRBJ2-3; D not resolved. Looked up from germline, CDR1 is MNHEY and CDR2 is SVGAGI. V gave up 7 bases and J gave up 0 bases, with 8 bases separating them. This CDR3 has 13 amino acids.

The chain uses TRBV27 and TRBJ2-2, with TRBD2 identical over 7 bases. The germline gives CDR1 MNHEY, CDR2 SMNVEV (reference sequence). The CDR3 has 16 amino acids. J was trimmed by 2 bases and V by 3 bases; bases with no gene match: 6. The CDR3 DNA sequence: TGTGCCAGCAGTTTGGTGCTAGCGGTAAACACCGGGGAGCTGTTTTTT. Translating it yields CASSLVLAVNTGELFF.

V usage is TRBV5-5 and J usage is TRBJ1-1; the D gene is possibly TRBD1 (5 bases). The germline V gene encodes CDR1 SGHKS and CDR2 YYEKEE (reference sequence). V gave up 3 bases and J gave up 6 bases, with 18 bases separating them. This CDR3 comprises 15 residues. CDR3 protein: CASSWVRSQGAEAFF. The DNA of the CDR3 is TGTGCCAGCAGCTGGGTGCGCAGTCAGGGCGCTGAAGCTTTCTTT.

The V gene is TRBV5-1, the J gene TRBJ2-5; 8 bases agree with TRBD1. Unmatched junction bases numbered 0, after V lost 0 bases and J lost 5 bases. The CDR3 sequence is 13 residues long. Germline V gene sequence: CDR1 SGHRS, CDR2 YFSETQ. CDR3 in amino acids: CASSLGTGETQYF. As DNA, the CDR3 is TGCGCCAGCAGCTTGGGGACAGGGGAGACCCAGTACTTC.

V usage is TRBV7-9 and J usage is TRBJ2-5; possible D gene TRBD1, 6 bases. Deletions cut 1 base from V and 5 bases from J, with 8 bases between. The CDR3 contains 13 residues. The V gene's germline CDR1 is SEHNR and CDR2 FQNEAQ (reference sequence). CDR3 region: CASSLEGEETQYF. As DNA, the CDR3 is TGTGCCAGCAGCTTAGAGGGGGAGGAGACCCAGTACTTC.

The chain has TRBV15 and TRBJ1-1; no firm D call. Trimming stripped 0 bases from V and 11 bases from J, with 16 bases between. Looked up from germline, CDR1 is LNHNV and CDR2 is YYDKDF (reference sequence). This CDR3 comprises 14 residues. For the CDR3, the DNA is TGTGCCACCAGCAGAGATGGTCCAGACGGAGTGGCTTTCTTT. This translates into CATSRDGPDGVAFF.

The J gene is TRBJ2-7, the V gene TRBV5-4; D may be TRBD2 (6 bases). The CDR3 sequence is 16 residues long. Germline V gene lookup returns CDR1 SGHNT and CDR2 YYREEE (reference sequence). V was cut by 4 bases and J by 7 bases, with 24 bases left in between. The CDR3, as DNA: TGTGCCAGCAGCCCCCAGGAGCGGGCCACCCTGGGGGAGCAGTACTTC. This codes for CASSPQERATLGEQYF.

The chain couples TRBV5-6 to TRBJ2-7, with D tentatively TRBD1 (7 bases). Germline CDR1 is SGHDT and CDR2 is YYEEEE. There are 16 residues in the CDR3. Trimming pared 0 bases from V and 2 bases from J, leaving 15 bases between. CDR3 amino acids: CASSLGAGGITYEQYF. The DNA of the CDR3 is TGTGCCAGCAGCTTGGGGGCAGGGGGGATAACCTACGAGCAGTACTTC.

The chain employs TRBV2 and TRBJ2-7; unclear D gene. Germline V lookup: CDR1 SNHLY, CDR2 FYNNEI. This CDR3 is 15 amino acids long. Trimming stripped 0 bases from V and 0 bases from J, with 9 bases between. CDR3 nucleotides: TGTGCCAGCAGTGAAGCCAGGTCCAGCTCCTACGAGCAGTACTTC. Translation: CASSEARSSSYEQYF.

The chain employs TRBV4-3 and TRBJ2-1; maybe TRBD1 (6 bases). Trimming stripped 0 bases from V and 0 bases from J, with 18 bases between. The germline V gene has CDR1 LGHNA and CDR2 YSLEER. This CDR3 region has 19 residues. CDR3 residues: CASSQDLNLGHLSYNEQFF. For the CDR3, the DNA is TGCGCCAGCAGCCAAGATTTAAATCTGGGACACCTCTCCTACAATGAGCAGTTCTTC.

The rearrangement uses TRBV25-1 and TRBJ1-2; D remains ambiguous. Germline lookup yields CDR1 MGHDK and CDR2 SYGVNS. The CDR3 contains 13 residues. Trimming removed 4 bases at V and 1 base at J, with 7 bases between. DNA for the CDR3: TGTGCCAGCAGTGCGGTTCTTAACTATGGCTACACCTTC. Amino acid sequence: CASSAVLNYGYTF.

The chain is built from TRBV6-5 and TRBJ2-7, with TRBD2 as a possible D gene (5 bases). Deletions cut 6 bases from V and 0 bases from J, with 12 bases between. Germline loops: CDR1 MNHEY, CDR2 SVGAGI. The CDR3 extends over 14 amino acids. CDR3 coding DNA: TGTGCCAGCAGCTTCTCTAGCAGCTCCTACGAGCAGTACTTC. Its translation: CASSFSSSSYEQYF.

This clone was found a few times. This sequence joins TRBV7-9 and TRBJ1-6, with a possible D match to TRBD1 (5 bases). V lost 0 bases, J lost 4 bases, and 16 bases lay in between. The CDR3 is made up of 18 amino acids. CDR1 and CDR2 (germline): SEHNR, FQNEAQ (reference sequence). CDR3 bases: TGTGCCAGCAGCTTAGCGCAGGGAGGGAAGGGTTATAATTCACCCCTCCACTTT. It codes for CASSLAQGGKGYNSPLHF.

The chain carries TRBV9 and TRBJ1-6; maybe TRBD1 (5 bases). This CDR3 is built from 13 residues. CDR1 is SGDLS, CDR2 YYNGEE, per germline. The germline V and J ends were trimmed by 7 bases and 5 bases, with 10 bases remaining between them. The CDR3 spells CASSSGNNSPLHF. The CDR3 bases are TGTGCCAGCTCATCAGGGAATAATTCACCCCTCCACTTT.

CDR3 region: CASRKQGGVRETQYF. The DNA of the CDR3 is TGTGCCAGCAGAAAACAGGGGGGGGTGAGAGAGACCCAGTACTTC. The chain carries TRBV2 and TRBJ2-5; possibly TRBD1 for D (8 bases). Germline-derived CDR1 and CDR2 are SNHLY and FYNNEI. CDR3 length: 15 amino acids. Deletions cut 6 bases from V and 4 bases from J, with 18 bases between.

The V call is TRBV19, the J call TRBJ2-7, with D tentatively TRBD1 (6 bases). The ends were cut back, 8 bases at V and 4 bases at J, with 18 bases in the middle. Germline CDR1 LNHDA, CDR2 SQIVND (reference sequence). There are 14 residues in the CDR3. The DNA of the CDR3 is TGTGCCAGTTCCGATGACAGGCTCAGGTACGAGCAGTACTTC. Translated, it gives CASSDDRLRYEQYF.

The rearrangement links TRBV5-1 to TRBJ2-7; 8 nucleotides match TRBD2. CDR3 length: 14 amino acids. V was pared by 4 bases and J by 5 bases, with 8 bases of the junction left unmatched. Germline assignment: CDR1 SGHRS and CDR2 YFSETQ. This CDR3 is CASSQGQREHEQYF. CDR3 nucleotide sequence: TGCGCCAGCAGCCAGGGCCAGCGGGAGCACGAGCAGTACTTC.

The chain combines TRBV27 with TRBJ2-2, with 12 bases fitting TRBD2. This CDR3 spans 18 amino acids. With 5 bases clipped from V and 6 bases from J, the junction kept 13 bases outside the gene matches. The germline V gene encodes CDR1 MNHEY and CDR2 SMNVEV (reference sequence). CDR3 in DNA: TGTGCCAGCAGTGCACTAGCGGGGGGCCAAGGAAATCCCGGGGAGCTGTTTTTT. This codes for CASSALAGGQGNPGELFF.

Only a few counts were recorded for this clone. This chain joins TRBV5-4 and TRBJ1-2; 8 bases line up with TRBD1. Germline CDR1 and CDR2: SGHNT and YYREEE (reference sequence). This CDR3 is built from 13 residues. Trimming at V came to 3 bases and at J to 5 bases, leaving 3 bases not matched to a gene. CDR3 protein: CASSSTGVYGYTF. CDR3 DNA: TGTGCCAGCAGCTCGACAGGGGTATATGGCTACACCTTC.

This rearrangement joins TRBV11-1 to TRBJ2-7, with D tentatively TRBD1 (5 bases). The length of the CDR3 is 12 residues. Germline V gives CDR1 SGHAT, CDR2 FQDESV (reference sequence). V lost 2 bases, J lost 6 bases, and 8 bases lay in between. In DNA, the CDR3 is TGTGCCAGCAGCTTACAGGGTTTCGAGCAGTACTTC. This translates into CASSLQGFEQYF.